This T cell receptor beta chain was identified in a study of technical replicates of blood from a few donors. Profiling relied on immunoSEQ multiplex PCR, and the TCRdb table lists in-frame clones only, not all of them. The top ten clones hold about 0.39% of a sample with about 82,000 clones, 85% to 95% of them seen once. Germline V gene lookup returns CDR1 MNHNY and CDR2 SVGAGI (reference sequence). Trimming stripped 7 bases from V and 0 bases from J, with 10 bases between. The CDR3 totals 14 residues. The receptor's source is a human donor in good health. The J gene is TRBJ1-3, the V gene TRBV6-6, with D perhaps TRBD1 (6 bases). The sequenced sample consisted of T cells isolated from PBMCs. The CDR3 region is CASNGQSSGNTIYF. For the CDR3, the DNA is TGTGCCAGCAATGGACAGAGCTCTGGAAACACCATATATTTT.